This T cell receptor (beta chain) is from a study of T-cell memory formation after mild COVID-19. Findings of the study overall: Among clones peaking at day 37 in the second wave, SARS-CoV-2 specificity remained unconfirmed. Contracting clones from day 15 to 85 had balanced CD4/CD8; later expanders favoured CD4+.

One entry per CDR3 protein results from TCRdb running MiXCR on the 5' RACE reads. The table records some 320,000 distinct CDR3 sequences, about 15% of them present only once. Note on this clonotype: The target antigen is unknown.

The CDR3 consists of 11 residues. Between the trimmed V and J ends, which lost 0 bases and 5 bases, there was a span of 2 bases. Germline V lookup: CDR1 SGHKS, CDR2 YYEKEE (reference sequence). This receptor was taken from a man younger than 35 who had mild COVID-19 (a few samples of this study predate the infection). Cell type and time point are not known. This chain links TRBV5-5 with TRBJ1-2; no clear D. Material for sequencing was PBMCs or a T cell subset sorted from them (not recorded which). CDR3 sequence: CASSLVYGYTF. The DNA of the CDR3 is TGTGCCAGCAGCTTGGTGTATGGCTACACCTTC.